This T cell receptor (beta chain) was identified during a study of brain metastases from non-small cell lung cancer. The study, taken as a whole, reports: TCR repertoires overlapped largely between brain metastases and matched primaries. Expanded T-cell clones appeared in roughly 70% of brain metastases over primaries.

J was trimmed by 3 bases and V by 4 bases; bases with no gene match: 14. Germline CDR1 reads SEHNR; CDR2 reads FQNEAQ (reference sequence). There are 17 residues in the CDR3. With regard to this clone: The antigen remains undetermined.

Assay used: immunoSEQ multiplex PCR; TCRdb lists only in-frame clones, some missing. Among more than 14,000 clones listed, about 85% were seen once. The sequence came from a donor older than 35 with non-small cell lung cancer. The sequencing sample was made of primary lung tumor tissue. This chain links TRBV7-9 with TRBJ1-1; 7 bases line up with TRBD1. In DNA form, the CDR3 reads TGTGCCAGCAGCTCGCGGGACAGATGGGGCGGGGACACTGAAGCTTTCTTT. Its protein product is CASSSRDRWGGDTEAFF.